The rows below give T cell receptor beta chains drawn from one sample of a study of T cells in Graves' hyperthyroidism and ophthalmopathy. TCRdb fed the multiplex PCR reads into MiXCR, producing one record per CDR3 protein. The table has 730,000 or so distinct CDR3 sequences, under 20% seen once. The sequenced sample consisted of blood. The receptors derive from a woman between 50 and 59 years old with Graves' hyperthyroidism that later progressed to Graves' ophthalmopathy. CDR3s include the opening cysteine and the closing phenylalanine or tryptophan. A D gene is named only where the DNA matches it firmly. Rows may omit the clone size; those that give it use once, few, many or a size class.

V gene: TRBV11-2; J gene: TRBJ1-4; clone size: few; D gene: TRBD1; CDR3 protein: CASSLGGGTTNEKLFF; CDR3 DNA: TGTGCCAGCAGCTTGGGAGGGGGCACAACTAATGAAAAACTGTTTTTT
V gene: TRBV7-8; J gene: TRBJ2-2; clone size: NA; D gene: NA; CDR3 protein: CATGVRLNGELFF; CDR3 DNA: TGTGCCACCGGAGTTCGGCTCAACGGGGAGCTGTTTTTT
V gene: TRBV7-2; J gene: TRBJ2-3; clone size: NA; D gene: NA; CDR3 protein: CASNSGTFTDTQYF; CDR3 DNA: TGTGCCAGCAACTCCGGGACTTTCACAGATACGCAGTATTTT
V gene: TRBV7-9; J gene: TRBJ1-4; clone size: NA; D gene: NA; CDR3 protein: CASSLWGWEKLFF; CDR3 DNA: TGTGCCAGCAGCTTATGGGGTTGGGAAAAACTGTTTTTT
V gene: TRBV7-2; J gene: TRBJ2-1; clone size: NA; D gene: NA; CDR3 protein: CASSSPAGAHNEQFF; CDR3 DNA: TGTGCCAGCAGCTCCCCTGCGGGGGCTCACAATGAGCAGTTCTTC
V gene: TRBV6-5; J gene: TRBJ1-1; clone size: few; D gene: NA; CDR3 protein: CASRKRRVDKAEAFF; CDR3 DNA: TGTGCCAGCAGAAAGAGGCGGGTCGACAAGGCTGAAGCTTTCTTT
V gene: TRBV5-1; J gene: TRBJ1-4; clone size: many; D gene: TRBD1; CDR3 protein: CASSVGQGREKLFF; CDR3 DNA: TGCGCCAGCAGCGTCGGACAGGGACGGGAAAAACTGTTTTTT
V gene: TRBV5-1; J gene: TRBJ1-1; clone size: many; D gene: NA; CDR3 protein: CASSLTLGNTEAFF; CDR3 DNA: TGCGCCAGCAGCTTAACCCTCGGGAACACTGAAGCTTTCTTT
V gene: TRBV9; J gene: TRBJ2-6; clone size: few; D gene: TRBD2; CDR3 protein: CASSVASGGRSGANVLTF; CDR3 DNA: TGTGCCAGCAGCGTAGCTAGCGGGGGCCGCTCTGGGGCCAACGTCCTGACTTTC
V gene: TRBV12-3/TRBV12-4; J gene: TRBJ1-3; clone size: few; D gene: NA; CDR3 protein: CASISSGNTIYF; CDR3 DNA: TGTGCCAGCATAAGCTCTGGAAACACCATATATTTT
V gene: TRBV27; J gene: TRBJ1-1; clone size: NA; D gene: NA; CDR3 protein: CASSYSDRDTEAFF; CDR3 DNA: TGTGCCAGCAGTTACTCGGACAGAGACACTGAAGCTTTCTTT
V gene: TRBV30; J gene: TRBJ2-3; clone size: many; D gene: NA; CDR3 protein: CAWSPLHTDTQYF; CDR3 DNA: TGTGCCTGGAGTCCGCTCCACACAGATACGCAGTATTTT
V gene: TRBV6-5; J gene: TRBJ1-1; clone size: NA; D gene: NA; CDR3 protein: CASSYSVAGAEAFF; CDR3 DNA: TGTGCCAGCAGTTACTCGGTAGCCGGGGCTGAAGCTTTCTTT
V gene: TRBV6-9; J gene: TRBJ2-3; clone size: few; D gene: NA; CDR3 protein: CASSFGGDTDTQYF; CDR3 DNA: TGTGCCAGCAGTTTCGGAGGGGACACAGATACGCAGTATTTT
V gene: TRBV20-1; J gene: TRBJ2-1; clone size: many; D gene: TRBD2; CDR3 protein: CSTRSLAGASYNEQFF; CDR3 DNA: TGCAGTACTAGATCACTAGCGGGGGCCTCCTACAATGAGCAGTTCTTC
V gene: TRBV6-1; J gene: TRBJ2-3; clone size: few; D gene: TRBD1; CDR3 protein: CASCRDRGGTDTQYF; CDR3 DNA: TGTGCCAGCTGTCGGGACAGGGGAGGCACAGATACGCAGTATTTT
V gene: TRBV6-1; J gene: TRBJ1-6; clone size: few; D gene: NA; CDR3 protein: CASSSKHGASGPLHF; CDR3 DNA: TGTGCCAGCAGTTCTAAACACGGGGCCTCCGGGCCCCTCCACTTT
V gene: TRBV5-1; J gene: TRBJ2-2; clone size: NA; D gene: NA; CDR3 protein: CASSEGHTSGELFF; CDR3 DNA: TGCGCCAGCAGCGAGGGACATACGTCCGGGGAGCTGTTTTTT
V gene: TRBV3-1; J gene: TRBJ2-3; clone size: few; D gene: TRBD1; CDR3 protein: CASSQDFDRGTDTQYF; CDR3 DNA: TGTGCCAGCAGCCAAGATTTTGACAGGGGCACAGATACGCAGTATTTT
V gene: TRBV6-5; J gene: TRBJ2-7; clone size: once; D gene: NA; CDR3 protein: CASSYEDGSYEQYF; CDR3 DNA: TGTGCCAGCAGTTACGAGGACGGCTCCTACGAGCAGTACTTC
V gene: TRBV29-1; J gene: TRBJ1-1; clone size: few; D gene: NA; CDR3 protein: CSVEGPNTEAFF; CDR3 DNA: TGCAGCGTTGAAGGCCCGAACACTGAAGCTTTCTTT
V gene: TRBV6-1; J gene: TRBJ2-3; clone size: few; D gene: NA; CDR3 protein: CASRPNDRLSTDTQYF; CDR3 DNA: TGTGCCAGCAGACCCAACGACAGGCTAAGCACAGATACGCAGTATTTT
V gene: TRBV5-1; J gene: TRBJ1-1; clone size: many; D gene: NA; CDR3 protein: CASSLVMRDTEAFF; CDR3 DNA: TGCGCCAGCAGCTTGGTGATGAGAGACACTGAAGCTTTCTTT
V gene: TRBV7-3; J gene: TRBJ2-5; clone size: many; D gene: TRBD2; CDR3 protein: CASSSVAGEETQYF; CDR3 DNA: TGTGCCAGCAGCTCAGTAGCGGGGGAAGAGACCCAGTACTTC